This T cell receptor (beta chain) was obtained from a study of cytomegalovirus exposure and HLA in healthy donors. The CDR3 consists of 15 residues. J was trimmed by 2 bases and V by 0 bases; bases with no gene match: 2. From germline, CDR1 is SGHNT and CDR2 YYREEE (reference sequence). A word on this clone: Different DNA sequences within this sample yield the same CDR3.

Assay used: immunoSEQ multiplex PCR; TCRdb lists only in-frame clones, some missing. The sample includes 300,000 to 450,000 clones, roughly 89% seen only once; the top ten take 0.83%. The chain is built from TRBV5-4 and TRBJ2-7; the match to TRBD2 covers 10 bases. Material for sequencing was PBMCs. The source of this sequence is a young woman in good health and CMV-seronegative. The CDR3 coding sequence is TGTGCCAGCAGCTTGGAAACTAGCGGGACCTACGAGCAGTACTTC. Its protein is CASSLETSGTYEQYF.